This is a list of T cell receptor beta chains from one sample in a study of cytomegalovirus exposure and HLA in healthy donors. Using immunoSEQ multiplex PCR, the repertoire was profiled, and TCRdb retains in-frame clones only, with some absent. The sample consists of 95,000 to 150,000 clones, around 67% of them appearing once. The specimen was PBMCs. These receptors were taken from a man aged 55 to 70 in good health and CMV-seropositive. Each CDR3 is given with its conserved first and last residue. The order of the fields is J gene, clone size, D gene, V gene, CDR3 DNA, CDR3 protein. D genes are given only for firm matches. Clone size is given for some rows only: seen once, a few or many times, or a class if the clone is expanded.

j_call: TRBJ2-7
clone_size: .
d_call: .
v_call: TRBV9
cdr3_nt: TGTGCCAGCAGCGTAGCCGGGACAACTCTCTACGAGCAGTACTTC
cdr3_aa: CASSVAGTTLYEQYF

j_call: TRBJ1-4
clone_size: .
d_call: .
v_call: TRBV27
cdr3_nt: TGTGCCAGCAGTTTATCCGTGTCTCCTGAAAAACTGTTTTTT
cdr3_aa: CASSLSVSPEKLFF

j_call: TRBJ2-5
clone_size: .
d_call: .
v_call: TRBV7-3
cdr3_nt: TGTGCCAGCAGCTTCGGACATCAAGAGACCCAGTACTTC
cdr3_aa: CASSFGHQETQYF

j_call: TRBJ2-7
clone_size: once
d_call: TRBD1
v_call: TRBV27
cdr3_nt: TGTGCCAGCAGCCAAGGACAGGGGGCTGGGGAGCAGTACTTC
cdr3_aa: CASSQGQGAGEQYF

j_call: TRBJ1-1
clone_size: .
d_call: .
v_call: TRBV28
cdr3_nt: TGTGCCAGCATTGGGCCCAACACATTGAACACTGAAGCTTTCTTT
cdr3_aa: CASIGPNTLNTEAFF

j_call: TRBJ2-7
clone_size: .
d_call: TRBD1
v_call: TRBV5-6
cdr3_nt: TGTGCCAGCAGACATGGGACAGGGGGACCATACGAGCAGTACTTC
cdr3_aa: CASRHGTGGPYEQYF

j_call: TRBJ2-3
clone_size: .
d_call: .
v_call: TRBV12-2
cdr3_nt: TGTGCAAGTCGCTTAGTGGGGAAGGGGGGGAGCACAGATACGCAGTATTTT
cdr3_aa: CASRLVGKGGSTDTQYF

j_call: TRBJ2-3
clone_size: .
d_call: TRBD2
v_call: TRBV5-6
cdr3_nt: TGTGCCAGCAGCGGACTAGCCGGTTCCACAGATACGCAGTATTTT
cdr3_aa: CASSGLAGSTDTQYF

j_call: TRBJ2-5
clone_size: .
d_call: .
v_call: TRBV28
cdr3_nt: TGTGCCAGCAGTTTATTGGGACTCGCAAAAGAGACCCAGTACTTC
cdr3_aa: CASSLLGLAKETQYF

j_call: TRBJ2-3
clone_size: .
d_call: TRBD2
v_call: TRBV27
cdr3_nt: TGTGCCAGCAGTTTATCGAGGGTAGCGGGGGGTACCGATACGCAGTATTTT
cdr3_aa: CASSLSRVAGGTDTQYF

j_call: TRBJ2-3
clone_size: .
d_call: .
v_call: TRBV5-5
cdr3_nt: TGTGCCAGCAGCGCTAACGGGGGAGATACGCAGTATTTT
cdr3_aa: CASSANGGDTQYF

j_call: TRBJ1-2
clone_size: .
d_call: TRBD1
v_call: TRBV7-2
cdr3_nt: TGTGCCAGCAGTTCGGACAGGGGTTACGGCTACACCTTC
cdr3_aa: CASSSDRGYGYTF

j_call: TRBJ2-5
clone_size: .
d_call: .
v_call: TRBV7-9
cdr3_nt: TGTGCCAGCAGCCTAGGCGTGGAGACCCAGTACTTC
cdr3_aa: CASSLGVETQYF

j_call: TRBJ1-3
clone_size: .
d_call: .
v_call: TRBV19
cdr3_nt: TGTGCCAGTAGTACCCGCGCCGGGGGTAAAGGAAACACCATATATTTT
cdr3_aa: CASSTRAGGKGNTIYF

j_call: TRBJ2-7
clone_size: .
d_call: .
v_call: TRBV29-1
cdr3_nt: TGCAGCGTTGTATCCGGAGGGTACTACGAGCAGTACTTC
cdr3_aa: CSVVSGGYYEQYF

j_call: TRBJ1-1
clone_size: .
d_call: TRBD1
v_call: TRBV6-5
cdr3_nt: TGTGCCAGCACTATGACAGGGTACCCTGAAGCTTTCTTT
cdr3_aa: CASTMTGYPEAFF

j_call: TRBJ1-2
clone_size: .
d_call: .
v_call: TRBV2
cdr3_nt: TGTGCCAGCAGTGACGGATACAGTACTAACTATGGCTACACCTTC
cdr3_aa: CASSDGYSTNYGYTF

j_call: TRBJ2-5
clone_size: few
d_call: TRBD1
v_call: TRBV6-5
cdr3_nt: TGTGCCAGCAGTTACTCGAAGGGGGCGGGAGAGACCCAGTACTTC
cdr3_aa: CASSYSKGAGETQYF

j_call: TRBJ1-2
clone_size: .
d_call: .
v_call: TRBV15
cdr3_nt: TGTGCCACCAGCAGAGATTACCCAGGTCTCATAGGCGGCTACACCTTC
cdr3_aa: CATSRDYPGLIGGYTF

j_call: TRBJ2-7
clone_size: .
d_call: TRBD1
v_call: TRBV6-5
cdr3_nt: TGTGCCAGCAGTCACGGACAGGGACAAGAGCAGTGCTTC
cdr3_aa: CASSHGQGQEQCF

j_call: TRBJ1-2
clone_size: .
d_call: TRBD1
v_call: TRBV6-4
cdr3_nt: TGTGCCAGCAGTGTCGGACAGGGGAGTGGCTACACCTTC
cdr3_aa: CASSVGQGSGYTF

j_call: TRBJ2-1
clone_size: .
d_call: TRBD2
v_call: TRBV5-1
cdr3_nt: TGCGCCAGCAGCCCGGCGGGACTAGCGGGGGGCCAGAAGATTTACAATGAGCAGTTCTTC
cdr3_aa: CASSPAGLAGGQKIYNEQFF

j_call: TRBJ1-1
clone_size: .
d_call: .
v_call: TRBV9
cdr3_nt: TGTGCCAGCAGCGTAACAACAGCCTCCAGTGAAGCTTTCTTT
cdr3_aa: CASSVTTASSEAFF

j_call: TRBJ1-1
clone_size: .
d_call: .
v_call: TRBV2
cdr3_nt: TGTGCCAGCGTGGGGGGGACCCCTGAAGCTTTCTTT
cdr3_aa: CASVGGTPEAFF

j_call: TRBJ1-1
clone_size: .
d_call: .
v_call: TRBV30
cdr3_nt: TGTGCCTGGAGTAAGGGCGGGGGAACTGAAGCTTTCTTT
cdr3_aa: CAWSKGGGTEAFF

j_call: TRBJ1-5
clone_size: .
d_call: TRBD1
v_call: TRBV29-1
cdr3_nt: TGCAGCGTTGCCACCGCAGGGGGGAATCAGCCCCAGCATTTT
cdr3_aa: CSVATAGGNQPQHF

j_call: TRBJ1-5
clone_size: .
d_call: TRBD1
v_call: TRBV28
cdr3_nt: TGTGCCAGCAGTTTAGGGGAGACAGGGGTGAATCAGCCCCAGCATTTT
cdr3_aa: CASSLGETGVNQPQHF

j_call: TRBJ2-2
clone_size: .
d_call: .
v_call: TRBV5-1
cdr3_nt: TGCGCCAGCAGCTTAGTGGAGTTGAACACCGGGGAGCTGTTTTTT
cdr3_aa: CASSLVELNTGELFF

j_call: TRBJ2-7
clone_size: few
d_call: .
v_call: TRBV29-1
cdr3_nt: TGCAGCGTTGAAGATGGAGGACGGGGATCTAGAGAGCAGTACTTC
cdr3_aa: CSVEDGGRGSREQYF